The present T cell receptor (beta chain) was sequenced within a study of cytomegalovirus exposure and HLA in healthy donors. The CDR3 has 14 residues. V trimming: 6 bases; J trimming: 6 bases; junction bases outside the gene matches: 7. CDR1 is MDHEN and CDR2 is SYDVKM in the germline V gene. 13 Jbeta primers and 60 Vbeta primers were used for the PCR. Clones were read by immunoSEQ multiplex PCR, and TCRdb kept only the in-frame ones, dropping some. The data contain about 110,000 clones, about 16% of them singletons. The gene calls are TRBV28 and TRBJ1-5; 8 positions match TRBD1. The sequence derives from a woman aged 18-29 years in good health and CMV-seronegative. The material sequenced was PBMCs. DNA for the CDR3: TGTGCCAGCAGCCGACAGGGGAGGCGTCAGCCCCAGCATTTT. Its protein product is CASSRQGRRQPQHF.